This T cell receptor beta chain was observed in a study of T-cell reconstitution after alpha-beta-depleted transplantation in children. Findings and limits, study-wide: By about two months after transplant, alpha-beta T cells reportedly arose from several hundred graft clones that had expanded. Surviving recipient T cells and intrathymic progenitors accounted for some patients' high TCRbeta diversity at day 60. Newly produced T cells mostly provided counts and TCRbeta diversity after one year, as hyperexpanded clones declined.

Trimming took 0 bases from V and 2 from J; bases not matched to a gene: 9. CDR3 length: 18 amino acids. Germline loops: CDR1 LGHNA, CDR2 YSLEER. This clonotype has a handful of counts. Its antigen is undetermined. As it was prepared, the TCRbeta library received unique molecular identifiers. TCRdb fed the PCR reads into MiXCR, producing one record per CDR3 protein. The sample has 500,000 to 750,000 distinct CDR3 sequences, over 10% seen once. The sequence was obtained from a male patient younger than 18 who had a stem cell transplant for acute myeloid leukemia, so the T cells may come from the graft donor. The rearrangement links TRBV4-3 to TRBJ1-4; TRBD1 aligns across 7 bases. The material was PBMCs, mostly from graft donor cells, obtained 360 days after TCRalphabeta/CD19-depleted stem cell transplant. CDR3 coding DNA: TGCGCCAGCAGCCAAGAATCGCAAAGCAGGGGGACTAATGAAAAACTGTTTTTT. This translates into CASSQESQSRGTNEKLFF.